Sequencing of this T cell receptor (beta chain) was carried out in a study of cytomegalovirus exposure and HLA in healthy donors. The CDR3 covers 15 residues. With 5 bases removed from V and 9 bases from J, the gap between germline ends came to 20 bases. Germline V gene sequence: CDR1 MNHNS, CDR2 SASEGT. With regard to this clone: Its antigen is currently unknown.

Clones were sequenced by immunoSEQ multiplex PCR, and TCRdb holds only the in-frame ones, with some missing. Of about 120,000 clones in the sample, roughly nine tenths were seen once. Study-level points and caveats: Cytomegalovirus status, reportedly, was diagnosed with high specificity and sensitivity by the classifier.

This TCR was sampled from a woman between 18 and 29 years old in good health and CMV-seronegative. This chain uses TRBV6-1 with TRBJ1-3, with D perhaps matching TRBD1 (6 bases). Sequenced input: PBMCs. The CDR3 is CASSHTGSLLGTIYF. CDR3 DNA: TGTGCCAGCAGTCATACAGGGAGCCTATTGGGCACCATATATTTT.